The entry below describes one T cell receptor (beta chain). Its antigen target is currently unknown. No base-level quality is on record; no much larger clone is a single base apart. This sample stems from a study of T cells in tumors after PD-1 blockade (dated by TCRdb to between 2018 and 2021). The study in broad terms: Prior checkpoint blockade, systemic immunosuppressant use, and recent radiotherapy or other anti-cancer therapy within 4 weeks were grounds for patient exclusion. Treatment consisted of either cemiplimab 350 mg every 2 weeks or pembrolizumab 200 mg every 3 weeks. Some patients also continued taking vismodegib 150 mg daily during anti-PD-1 treatment. An average of 113,528 TCR templates (range about 23,000-257,772) and fewer than 45,000 unique clonotypes was obtained for peripheral blood samples. Paired single-cell RNA and TCR sequencing was performed on site-matched tumors from BCC or SCC patients before and after anti-PD-1 therapy. To compare blood and tumor clonotypes, bulk TCR sequencing was performed on under 12 peripheral blood samples from roughly five patients. RECIST version 1.1 was the standard used to evaluate clinical response.

What the work shows at the level of the full study, not this receptor alone: The source of novel T cell clones was not identified and could include lymphoid organs or rare unexpanded clones within the tumor or its periphery. Around 41% of tumor TCR clonotypes were found in blood, and some novel exhausted tumor clones appeared in pre-treatment blood, suggesting peripheral recruitment.

The immunoSEQ platform was used to carry out deep TCRbeta sequencing. On the study's bioinformatics: Only productive rearrangements were exported from the immunoSEQ Analyzer for further analysis. Bulk TCRbeta clonotypes were assigned T cell phenotypes by matching to single-cell RNA+TCR-seq clones sharing the same TCRbeta sequence. Clone enrichment in tumor was calculated as tumor frequency divided by PBMC frequency from bulk TCR sequencing. TCRs were grouped by GLIPH into specificity groups, defined as clusters of distinct TCRs likely recognizing common antigens via shared CDR3 motifs. Not all clones reach the TCRdb copy of this immuneACCESS table, which keeps in-frame sequences only. Checked studies attribute under half of the gap to unresolved V genes and leave the rest unexplained. The DNA gave D and trimming, while V, J and clone size come from that table. The sample includes approximately 30,000 clones, with roughly 76% observed a single time. The ten biggest clones cover less than 50% of the sample.

The time point label for this specimen denotes: after anti-PD-1 therapy. For bulk TCRbeta sequencing, genomic DNA was extracted from tumor biopsies or peripheral blood, and input amounts ranged from roughly 600 ng to 6,004 ng. Every patient had histologically proven advanced or metastatic basal or squamous cell carcinoma and was a poor candidate for surgical resection. Of the approximately 10 patients making up the basal cell carcinoma cohort, roughly eight underwent bulk tumor TCR sequencing. This TCR derives from a human donor with basal cell carcinoma. The sequencing here drew on PBMCs, taken after anti-PD-1 treatment.

Here the CDR3 is given as CASSRFNEQFF. The nucleotide sequence reads TGTGCCAGCAGCCGGTTCAATGAGCAGTTCTTC. The sequence is built from TRBV14 and TRBJ2-1; the D gene is unclear. Sequences SGHDN (CDR1) and FVKESK (CDR2) are obtained from the germline V gene. Inclusive of the bounding cysteine and phenylalanine, the CDR3 is 11 residues long. Only CDR3 DNA is held: 33 bases, read in frame from base 1. V drops 4 bases and J drops 6 bases, leaving 4 bases in between.